Below, 23 T cell receptor beta chains from the same sample are listed, as sequenced in a study of blood T cell repertoires in COVID-19. The assay was immunoSEQ multiplex PCR, and TCRdb's table has in-frame clones only and misses some. The data hold about 98,000 clones, with around 76% observed a single time. The sequenced sample was peripheral blood. Receptors originate from a man older than 75 with acute or convalescent COVID-19.

This sequence joins TRBV5-1 and TRBJ2-3, with 7 positions matching TRBD1. Germline trimming cut 0 bases from V and 0 bases from J; bases unmatched to any gene: 4. Per germline, CDR1 SGHRS and CDR2 YFSETQ. The CDR3 spans 16 residues. CDR3 amino acids: CASSLGTGASTDTQYF. The CDR3 nucleotides are TGCGCCAGCAGCTTGGGGACAGGTGCTAGCACAGATACGCAGTATTTT.

The chain uses TRBV7-9 and TRBJ1-5; tentatively, D is TRBD1 (5 bases). V lost 1 base and J 2 bases, leaving 9 bases between the germline ends. The CDR3 is made up of 15 amino acids. CDR1 and CDR2 (germline): SEHNR, FQNEAQ (reference sequence). CDR3 bases: TGTGCCAGCAGCTTAGTGGGGGGGGGCAATCAGCCCCAGCATTTT. Translation: CASSLVGGGNQPQHF.

This clone has just a few counts. The same CDR3 is also encoded by other DNA sequences in this sample. The V and J genes are TRBV18 and TRBJ1-1; no reliable D call. In germline, CDR1 is KGHSH, CDR2 LQKENI. The CDR3 is 13 amino acids. The ends were cut back, 3 bases at V and 1 base at J, with 6 bases in the middle. The CDR3 loop is CASSPGQNTEAFF. In nucleotides, the CDR3 is TGTGCCAGCTCACCGGGCCAGAACACTGAAGCTTTCTTT.

In its sample, this clone was seen many times. The chain combines TRBV19 with TRBJ2-1; 14 bases align to TRBD2. Looked up from germline, CDR1 is LNHDA and CDR2 is SQIVND (reference sequence). The junction had 10 bases not matched to a gene; V was cut back by 9 bases and J by 0 bases. The CDR3 loop spans 18 amino acids. The CDR3 reads CASKGGLAGVSSYNEQFF. The CDR3 nucleotides read TGTGCCAGCAAAGGGGGACTAGCGGGAGTCAGCTCCTACAATGAGCAGTTCTTC.

Written as DNA, the CDR3 is TGCAGCGTTGAGGCAAGGACAGGGGAGGGCGAAAAACTGTTTTTT. Encoded protein: CSVEARTGEGEKLFF. V is TRBV29-1 and J is TRBJ1-4; 9 nucleotides match TRBD1. V shed 3 bases, J shed 8 bases, and the junction held 10 bases outside the gene matches. CDR1 is SQVTM, CDR2 ANQGSEA, per germline. The CDR3 is made up of 15 amino acids.

This clone was detected only once. This chain links TRBV29-1 with TRBJ2-5; 7 nucleotides line up with TRBD1. Germline assignment: CDR1 SQVTM and CDR2 ANQGSEA. J lost 5 bases, V lost 5 bases, and 5 bases had no gene match. The CDR3 is made up of 12 amino acids. Here the CDR3 DNA reads TGCAGCGTTCGACAGGGTGGGGAGACCCAGTACTTC. This sequence encodes CSVRQGGETQYF.

This chain joins TRBV7-2 and TRBJ2-2; no clear D gene. Trimming cost V 0 bases and J 0 bases, with 8 bases left between them. This CDR3 has 16 amino acids. Germline values: CDR1 SGHTA, CDR2 FQGNSA. CDR3 nucleotide sequence: TGTGCCAGCAGCTTAGCGGGCAGATCGAACACCGGGGAGCTGTTTTTT. Its translation is CASSLAGRSNTGELFF. Supplemented by reference TRBV7-2 and TRBJ2-2, the full variable domain reads GAGVSQSPSNKVTEKGKDVELRCDPISGHTALYWYRQSLGQGLEFLIYFQGNSAPDKSGLPSDRFSAERTGGSVSTLTIQRTQQEDSAVYLCASSLAGRSNTGELFFGEGSRLTVL.

DNA of the CDR3: TGTGCCAGCAGCCCTCTCGGGACACCCAACCACGAGCAGTACTTC. This translates into CASSPLGTPNHEQYF. V usage is TRBV28 and J usage is TRBJ2-7, with a tentative D call TRBD1 (6 bases). The V gene's germline CDR1 is MDHEN and CDR2 SYDVKM. V was trimmed by 6 bases and J by 5 bases, leaving 20 bases between them. CDR3 length equals 15 residues. The whole variable domain, filled in from reference TRBV28 and TRBJ2-7, reads DVKVTQSSRYLVKRTGEKVFLECVQDMDHENMFWYRQDPGLGLRLIYFSYDVKMKEKGDIPEGYSVSREKKERFSLILESASTNQTSMYLCASSPLGTPNHEQYFGPGTRLTVT.

The V gene is TRBV2, the J gene TRBJ2-2; D might be TRBD2 (5 bases). CDR1 and CDR2 (germline): SNHLY, FYNNEI. The germline V and J ends were trimmed by 7 bases and 3 bases, with 18 bases remaining between them. The CDR3 has 16 residues. The CDR3 is CASIGGGSLDTGELFF. The CDR3 DNA follows: TGTGCCAGCATAGGTGGCGGGTCCCTCGACACCGGGGAGCTGTTTTTT.

The rearrangement uses TRBV5-1 and TRBJ2-3; a weak D match, TRBD2 (6 bases). Germline V gene sequence: CDR1 SGHRS, CDR2 YFSETQ. Deletions cut 6 bases from V and 1 base from J, with 12 bases between. The CDR3 length is 14 residues. The CDR3: CASKGASGTDTQYF. CDR3 nucleotides: TGCGCCAGCAAAGGTGCTAGCGGCACAGATACGCAGTATTTT.

On this clone: One junction end does not reproduce the germline sequence, and a read error may be involved. This rearrangement joins TRBV6-1 to TRBJ1-5; 7 positions match TRBD1. In germline, CDR1 is MNHNS, CDR2 SASEGT. CDR3 length equals 15 residues. This chain's CDR3 is CASREDRVNNQPQHF. Here the CDR3 DNA reads TGTGCCAGCAGGGAAGACAGGGTAAACAATCAGCCCCAGCATTTT.

For the CDR3, the DNA is TGCGCCAGCAGCCAAGGACTCGGACAGTCAGGTCAGCCCCAGCATTTT. It encodes CASSQGLGQSGQPQHF. The V and J genes are TRBV4-1 and TRBJ1-5; a weak D match, TRBD1 (6 bases). From germline, CDR1 is MGHRA and CDR2 YSYEKL. V lost 1 base to trimming and J lost 6 bases, with 16 bases between them. This CDR3 has 16 amino acids.

The V call is TRBV6-5, the J call TRBJ2-7; D might be TRBD1 (5 bases). CDR3 size: 14 residues. Germline V gene sequence: CDR1 MNHEY, CDR2 SVGAGI. V was trimmed by 5 bases and J by 5 bases, leaving 16 bases between them. CDR3 in amino acids: CASSPKDSPHEQYF. CDR3 nucleotide sequence: TGTGCCAGCAGTCCCAAAGACAGCCCCCACGAGCAGTACTTC.

The gene calls are TRBV30 and TRBJ1-6; possible D gene TRBD1, 6 bases. The CDR3 is made up of 13 amino acids. The germline V gene encodes CDR1 GTSNPN and CDR2 SVGIG (reference sequence). Trimming pared 2 bases from V and 12 bases from J, leaving 14 bases between. CDR3 sequence reads: CAWSLPGVLPLHF. The CDR3 DNA sequence: TGTGCCTGGAGTCTTCCAGGGGTGTTACCCCTCCACTTT.

The chain recombines TRBV28 with TRBJ1-5; 9 positions agree with TRBD1. The CDR3 contains 16 residues. Looked up from germline, CDR1 is MDHEN and CDR2 is SYDVKM. Trimming took 4 bases from V and 7 from J; bases not matched to a gene: 11. CDR3 amino acids: CASSSPSTGGVQPQHF. As DNA, the CDR3 is TGTGCCAGCAGTTCTCCCTCGACAGGGGGGGTCCAGCCCCAGCATTTT.

The chain carries TRBV28 and TRBJ1-5; TRBD1 might be the D (5 bases). CDR1 is MDHEN, CDR2 SYDVKM, per germline. This CDR3 is built from 15 residues. V dropped 3 bases and J dropped 3 bases, with 12 bases sitting between them. CDR3 DNA: TGTGCCAGCAGTTTCATTGACAGCCCCAATCAGCCCCAGCATTTT. It is translated as CASSFIDSPNQPQHF.

The V gene is TRBV20-1, the J gene TRBJ2-5; possibly TRBD2 for D (6 bases). The CDR3 runs to 14 residues. V lost 3 bases and J 0 bases, leaving 11 bases between the germline ends. Looked up from germline, CDR1 is DFQATT and CDR2 is SNEGSKA (reference sequence). The CDR3 DNA reads as TGCAGTGCTAGTTTAGCGGCGTACCAAGAGACCCAGTACTTC. Amino acid sequence: CSASLAAYQETQYF.

CDR3 sequence: CASSQGLAGSYEQYF. CDR3 DNA sequence: TGTGCCAGCAGCCAGGGACTAGCGGGCTCCTACGAGCAGTACTTC. This rearrangement joins TRBV5-4 to TRBJ2-7; TRBD2 matches at 12 bases. Germline trimming cut 4 bases from V and 0 bases from J; bases unmatched to any gene: 2. The CDR3 has 15 amino acids. Germline CDR1 and CDR2: SGHNT and YYREEE (reference sequence). Full variable domain (remainder filled in from reference TRBV5-4 and TRBJ2-7): ETGVTQSPTHLIKTRGQQVTLRCSSQSGHNTVSWYQQALGQGPQFIFQYYREEENGRGNFPPRFSGLQFPNYSSELNVNALELDDSALYLCASSQGLAGSYEQYFGPGTRLTVT.

The chain carries TRBV7-2 and TRBJ2-5; D is possibly TRBD1 (6 bases). This CDR3 is built from 13 residues. Trimming left V 6 bases short and J 4 bases short, with 12 bases between. Germline CDR1 is SGHTA and CDR2 is FQGNSA. The DNA for the CDR3 is TGTGCCAGCAGTCCAGACAGGAGAGAGACCCAGTACTTC. Translating it yields CASSPDRRETQYF.

For the CDR3, the DNA is TGTGCCAGCAGTGACGTGGGGACTAGCGGGAGCCTTAAAAACATTCAGTACTTC. It specifies CASSDVGTSGSLKNIQYF. The rearrangement joins TRBV6-1 to TRBJ2-4; 14 nucleotides align to TRBD2. J gave up 4 bases and V 3 bases, and 8 bases lay outside the gene matches. Germline-derived CDR1 and CDR2 are MNHNS and SASEGT. The CDR3 is 18 amino acids.

V usage is TRBV19 and J usage is TRBJ1-2; 7 nucleotides agree with TRBD1. The CDR3 runs 15 residues. Germline-derived CDR1 and CDR2 are LNHDA and SQIVND (reference sequence). The trim removed 4 bases at V and 4 bases at J, leaving 9 bases unmatched. The CDR3 loop reads CASSTKGQTRYGYTF. The CDR3 nucleotides read TGTGCCAGTAGTACTAAGGGACAGACCCGCTATGGCTACACCTTC.

The V gene is TRBV2, the J gene TRBJ2-3; 7 bases are shared with TRBD1. CDR1 and CDR2 from the germline V gene are SNHLY and FYNNEI. CDR3 length equals 13 residues. The V gene end was trimmed by 6 bases and the J gene end by 6 bases; junction bases not matched to a gene: 6. The CDR3 protein is CASSPDREDTQYF. Written as DNA, the CDR3 is TGTGCCAGCAGCCCCGACAGGGAGGATACGCAGTATTTT. The full variable domain, with the rest looked up from reference TRBV2 and TRBJ2-3, is EPEVTQTPSHQVTQMGQEVILRCVPISNHLYFYWYRQILGQKVEFLVSFYNNEISEKSEIFDDQFSVERPDGSNFTLKIRSTKLEDSAMYFCASSPDREDTQYFGPGTRLTVL.

For the CDR3, the DNA is TGTGCCTGGAGTGTACGTGCCGGGAGGGGGGCAGATACGCAGTATTTT. Translated, it gives CAWSVRAGRGADTQYF. The rearrangement joins TRBV30 to TRBJ2-3, with 8 positions matching TRBD2. This CDR3 is 16 amino acids long. CDR1 is GTSNPN, CDR2 SVGIG, per germline (reference sequence). V gave up 0 bases and J gave up 4 bases; unmatched junction bases: 9.